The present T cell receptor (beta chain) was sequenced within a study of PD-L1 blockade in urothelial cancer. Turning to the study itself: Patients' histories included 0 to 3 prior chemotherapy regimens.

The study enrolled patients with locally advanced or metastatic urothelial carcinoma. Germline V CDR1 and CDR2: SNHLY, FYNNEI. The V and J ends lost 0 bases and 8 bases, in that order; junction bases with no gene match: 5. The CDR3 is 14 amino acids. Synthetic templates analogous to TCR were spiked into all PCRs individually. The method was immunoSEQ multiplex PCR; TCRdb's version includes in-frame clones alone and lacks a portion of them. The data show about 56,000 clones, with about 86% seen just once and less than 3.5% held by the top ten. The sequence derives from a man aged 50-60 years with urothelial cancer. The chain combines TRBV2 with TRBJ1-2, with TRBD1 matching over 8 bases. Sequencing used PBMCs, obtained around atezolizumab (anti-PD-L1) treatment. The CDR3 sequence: CASSEAQGVWGYTF. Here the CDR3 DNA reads TGTGCCAGCAGTGAAGCACAGGGGGTCTGGGGCTACACCTTC.